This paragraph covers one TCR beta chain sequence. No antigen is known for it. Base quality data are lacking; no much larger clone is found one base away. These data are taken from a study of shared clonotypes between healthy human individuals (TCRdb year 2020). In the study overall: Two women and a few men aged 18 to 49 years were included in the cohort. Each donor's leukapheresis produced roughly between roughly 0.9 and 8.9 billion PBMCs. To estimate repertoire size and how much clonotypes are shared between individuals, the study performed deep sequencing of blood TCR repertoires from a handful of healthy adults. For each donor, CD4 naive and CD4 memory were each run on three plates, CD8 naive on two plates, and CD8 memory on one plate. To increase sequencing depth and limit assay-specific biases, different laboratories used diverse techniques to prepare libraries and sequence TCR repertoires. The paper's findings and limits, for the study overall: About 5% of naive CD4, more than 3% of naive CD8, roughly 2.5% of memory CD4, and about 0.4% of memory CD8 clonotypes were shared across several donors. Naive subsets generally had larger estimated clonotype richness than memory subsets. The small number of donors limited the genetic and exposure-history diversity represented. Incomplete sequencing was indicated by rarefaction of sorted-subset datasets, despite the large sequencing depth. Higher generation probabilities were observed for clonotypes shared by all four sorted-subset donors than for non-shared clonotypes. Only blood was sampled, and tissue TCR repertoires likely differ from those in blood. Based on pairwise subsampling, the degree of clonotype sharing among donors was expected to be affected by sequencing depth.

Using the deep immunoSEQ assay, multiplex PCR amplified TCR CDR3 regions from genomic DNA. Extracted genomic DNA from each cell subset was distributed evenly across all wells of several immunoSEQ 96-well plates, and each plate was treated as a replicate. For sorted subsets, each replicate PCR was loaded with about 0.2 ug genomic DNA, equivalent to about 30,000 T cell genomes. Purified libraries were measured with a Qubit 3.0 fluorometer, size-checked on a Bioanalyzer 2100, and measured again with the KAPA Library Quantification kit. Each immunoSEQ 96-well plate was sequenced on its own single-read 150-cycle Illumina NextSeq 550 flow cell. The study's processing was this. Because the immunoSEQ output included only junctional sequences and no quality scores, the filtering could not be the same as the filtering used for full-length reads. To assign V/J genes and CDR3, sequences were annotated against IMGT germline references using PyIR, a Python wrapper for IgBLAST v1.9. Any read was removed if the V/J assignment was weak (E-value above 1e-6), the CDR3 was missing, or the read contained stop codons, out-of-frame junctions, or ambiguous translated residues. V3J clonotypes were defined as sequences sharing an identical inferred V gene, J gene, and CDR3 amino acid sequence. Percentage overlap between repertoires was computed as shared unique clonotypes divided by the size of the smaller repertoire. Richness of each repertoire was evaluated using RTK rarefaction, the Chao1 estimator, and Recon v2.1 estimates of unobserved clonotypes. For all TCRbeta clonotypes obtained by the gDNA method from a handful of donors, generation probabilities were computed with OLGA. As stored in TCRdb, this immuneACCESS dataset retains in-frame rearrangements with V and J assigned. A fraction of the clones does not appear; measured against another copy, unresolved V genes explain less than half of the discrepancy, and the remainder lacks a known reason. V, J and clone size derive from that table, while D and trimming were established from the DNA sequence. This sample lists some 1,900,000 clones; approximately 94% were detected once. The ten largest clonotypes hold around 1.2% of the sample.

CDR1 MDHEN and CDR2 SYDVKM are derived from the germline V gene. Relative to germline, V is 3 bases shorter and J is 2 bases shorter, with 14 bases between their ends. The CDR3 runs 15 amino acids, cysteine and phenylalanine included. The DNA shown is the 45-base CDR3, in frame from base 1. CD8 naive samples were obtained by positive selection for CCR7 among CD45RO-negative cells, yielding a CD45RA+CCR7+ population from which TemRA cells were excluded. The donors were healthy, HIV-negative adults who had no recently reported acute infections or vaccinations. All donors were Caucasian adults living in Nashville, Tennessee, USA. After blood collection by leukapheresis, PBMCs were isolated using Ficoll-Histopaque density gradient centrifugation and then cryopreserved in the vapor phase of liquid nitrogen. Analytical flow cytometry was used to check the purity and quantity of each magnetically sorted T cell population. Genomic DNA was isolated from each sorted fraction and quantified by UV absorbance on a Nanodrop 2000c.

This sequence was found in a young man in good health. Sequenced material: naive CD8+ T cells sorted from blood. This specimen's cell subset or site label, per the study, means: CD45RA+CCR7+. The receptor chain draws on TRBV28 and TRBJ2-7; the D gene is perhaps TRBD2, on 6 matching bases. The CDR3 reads CASSLVVGGTYEQYF. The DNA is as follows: TGTGCCAGCAGTTTGGTGGTGGGGGGAACCTACGAGCAGTACTTC.